The 18 T cell receptor beta chains given below trace back to one sample, sequenced in a study of blood T cells in healthy people across ages. Through a sample-barcoded 5' primer and a J-beta primer mix, a second PCR was run for roughly 6 to 11 cycles. One entry per CDR3 protein, called by TCRdb with MiXCR from the 5' RACE reads. Of about 1.1 million distinct CDR3 sequences detected, approximately 38% appear once; the ten largest clones hold less than 15%. Sequencing was done on a sample of blood. The receptors originated from a man younger than 30 in good health.

This clonotype showed up many times. J is TRBJ2-1 and V is TRBV4-3; TRBD1 might be the D (6 bases). Trimming cost V 0 bases and J 1 base, with 13 bases left between them. CDR3 size: 17 residues. CDR1 is LGHNA, CDR2 YSLEER, per germline. The CDR3 region is CASSQDLGALSYNEQFF. The CDR3 DNA reads as TGCGCCAGCAGCCAAGATTTGGGGGCCTTGTCCTACAATGAGCAGTTCTTC.

The V and J genes are TRBV12-3 or TRBV12-4 and TRBJ2-5; 12 bases are a match to TRBD2. The junction had 16 bases not matched to a gene; V was cut back by 6 bases and J by 11 bases. The CDR3 consists of 16 residues. The CDR3 spells CASRPSGTSGWSEQYF. CDR3 in DNA: TGTGCCAGCAGGCCCTCCGGGACTAGCGGGTGGAGTGAGCAGTACTTC.

This clonotype was seen only a few times. The junction departs from germline at one end; a sequencing error may be responsible. This sequence joins TRBV12-3 or TRBV12-4 and TRBJ2-1, with 8 bases that match TRBD2. The CDR3 contains 14 residues. CDR3 sequence reads: CASSVALAGDEQFF. In nucleotides, the CDR3 is TGTGCCAGCAGTGTAGCCCTAGCGGGTGATGAGCAGTTCTTC.

The CDR3 region is CASSQVQGKQSYNEQYF. CDR3 nucleotides: TGTGCCAGCAGCCAAGTTCAAGGGAAGCAATCCTACAATGAGCAGTACTTC. The chain recombines TRBV3-1 with TRBJ2-7; D is undetermined. Trimming removed 1 base from V and 7 bases from J, with 23 bases in between. The CDR3 has 17 residues. Per the germline V gene, CDR1 is LGHDT and CDR2 is YNNKEL (reference sequence).

The chain joins TRBV9 to TRBJ2-1; D is tentatively TRBD1 or TRBD2 (5 bases each). V was trimmed by 4 bases and J by 8 bases, leaving 13 bases between them. Germline CDR1 and CDR2: SGDLS and YYNGEE. CDR3 length: 13 residues. In nucleotides, the CDR3 is TGTGCCAGCAGCCCCCGGGGCTTCGATGAGCAGTTCTTC. It encodes CASSPRGFDEQFF.

This chain joins TRBV7-9 and TRBJ1-2; no reliable D call. V shed 3 bases and J shed 3 bases, with 11 bases lying between them. Germline V gene lookup returns CDR1 SEHNR and CDR2 FQNEAQ (reference sequence). The CDR3 runs to 14 residues. The CDR3 sequence: CASSLAGSHYGYTF. The CDR3 nucleotides are TGTGCCAGCAGCTTGGCCGGGAGCCACTATGGCTACACCTTC. Drawing the rest from reference TRBV7-9 and TRBJ1-2, the complete variable domain is DTGVSQNPRHKITKRGQNVTFRCDPISEHNRLYWYRQTLGQGPEFLTYFQNEAQLEKSRLLSDRFSAERPKGSFSTLEIQRTEQGDSAMYLCASSLAGSHYGYTFGSGTRLTVV.

The chain couples TRBV9 to TRBJ2-1, with TRBD2 matching 16 bases. The J call may be faulty, since TRBJ2-7 better matches the DNA end. The germline V gene encodes CDR1 SGDLS and CDR2 YYNGEE. The CDR3 loop spans 19 amino acids. In nucleotides, the CDR3 is TGTGCCAGCAGCGTAGTGGGACTAGCGGGGGGGCCTGAGGACAATGAGCAGTACTTC. Its protein is CASSVVGLAGGPEDNEQYF.

The rearrangement joins TRBV4-1 to TRBJ1-2; unclear D gene. The length of the CDR3 is 14 residues. Trimming pared 1 base from V and 6 bases from J, leaving 12 bases between. The germline V gene encodes CDR1 MGHRA and CDR2 YSYEKL. The CDR3 sequence: CASSQVSLGNGYTF. The DNA for the CDR3 is TGCGCCAGCAGCCAAGTCAGCCTAGGGAATGGCTACACCTTC.

This clonotype was counted at least ten times. V is TRBV25-1 and J is TRBJ1-2, with D hard to call. Per the germline V gene, CDR1 is MGHDK and CDR2 is SYGVNS. This CDR3 region has 12 residues. V was pared by 6 bases and J by 2 bases, with 7 bases between. DNA for the CDR3: TGTGCCAGCAGCGAAGAGAACTATGGCTACACCTTC. It codes for CASSEENYGYTF.

The chain carries TRBV12-3 or TRBV12-4 and TRBJ1-3; D ambiguous. V was shortened by 4 bases and J by 1 base, with 8 bases between the two germline ends. The CDR3 sequence is 14 residues long. CDR3 sequence: CASSSTESGNTIYF. DNA for the CDR3: TGTGCCAGCAGTTCTACAGAGTCTGGAAACACCATATATTTT.

This clonotype has a handful of counts. The gene calls are TRBV12-3 or TRBV12-4 and TRBJ1-2; 7 bases line up with TRBD1. Trimming took 5 bases from V and 4 from J; bases not matched to a gene: 4. The CDR3 consists of 13 residues. Here the CDR3 DNA reads TGTGCCAGCAGTCGGGGACAGAGCTATGGCTACACCTTC. Translated: CASSRGQSYGYTF.

This clonotype showed up just a few times. The rearrangement joins TRBV10-3 to TRBJ1-2; tentatively, D is TRBD1 (6 bases). The V gene's germline CDR1 is ENHRY and CDR2 SYGVKD. This CDR3 is built from 13 residues. V lost 10 bases and J lost 0, with 12 bases in between. The CDR3 sequence: CATETGSNYGYTF. In DNA, the CDR3 is TGTGCCACCGAGACAGGATCTAACTATGGCTACACCTTC.

The chain links TRBV20-1 to TRBJ2-7, with 7 bases fitting TRBD1. Trimming at V came to 6 bases and at J to 7 bases, leaving 15 bases not matched to a gene. This CDR3 comprises 14 residues. Germline V gives CDR1 DFQATT, CDR2 SNEGSKA (reference sequence). The CDR3 here is CSAQDRPFGNEQYF. CDR3 sequence (DNA): TGCAGTGCCCAGGACAGGCCCTTTGGGAATGAGCAGTACTTC.

The rearrangement uses TRBV15 and TRBJ2-3, with 8 nucleotides matching TRBD2. The CDR3 runs to 15 residues. The trim removed 1 base at V and 2 bases at J, leaving 2 bases unmatched. Germline CDR1 and CDR2: LNHNV and YYDKDF (reference sequence). CDR3: CATSRGSGATDTQYF. CDR3 nucleotide sequence: TGTGCCACCAGCAGAGGTAGCGGGGCCACAGATACGCAGTATTTT.

V and J are TRBV10-3 and TRBJ2-5, with D perhaps TRBD2 (5 bases). The CDR3 extends over 15 amino acids. Trimming cost V 0 bases and J 8 bases, with 16 bases left between them. Per germline, CDR1 ENHRY and CDR2 SYGVKD. Here the CDR3 DNA reads TGTGCCATCAGTGAGTCGACCACCGCGGGCTTAACCCAGTACTTC. Translating gives CAISESTTAGLTQYF.

This clonotype was recorded a few times. CDR3 residues: CASSPYEEDRERTVLTF. CDR3 in DNA: TGTGCCAGCAGTCCCTACGAAGAGGACAGGGAGAGGACCGTCCTGACTTTC. The rearrangement links TRBV12-3 or TRBV12-4 to TRBJ2-6; TRBD1 agrees at 8 bases. The J segment lost 12 bases and the V segment lost 5 bases, leaving 18 bases of the junction unmatched. The CDR3 has 17 residues.

This rearrangement joins TRBV20-1 to TRBJ2-3, with 13 bases matching TRBD2. Germline V gene sequence: CDR1 DFQATT, CDR2 SNEGSKA (reference sequence). The CDR3 is made up of 16 amino acids. V was clipped by 7 bases and J by 3 bases; unmatched bases: 10. The CDR3 loop is CSGDGTSGVRTDTQYF. The CDR3 DNA reads as TGCAGTGGGGATGGGACTAGCGGGGTACGAACAGATACGCAGTATTTT.

The chain has TRBV20-1 and TRBJ1-1, with D possibly matching TRBD1 (6 bases). The CDR3 covers 13 residues. V was trimmed by 6 bases and J by 5 bases, leaving 16 bases between them. Germline V CDR1 and CDR2: DFQATT, SNEGSKA (reference sequence). For the CDR3, the DNA is TGCAGTGCGGACACAGGGTGGGAAACTGAAGCTTTCTTT. Its translation: CSADTGWETEAFF.